This T cell receptor beta chain was recorded in a study of T cells in women clearing cervical HPV infection. Study-level results: Associations may precede or follow infection; HPV-specific or memory T cells were not isolated. Richness plus V gene abundances separated cases from controls with AUC over 0.8. CIN3+ cases had significantly higher TCR repertoire richness than controls, but evenness did not differ.

A remark on this clone: No antigen is known for it. The read gets to within 3 residues of the CDR3 end, and the germline J gene fills in the rest.

Generated by immunoSEQ multiplex PCR, the TCRdb table keeps only in-frame clones and is missing some. This sample's clone table lists tens of thousands of clones. This CDR3 spans 12 amino acids. Trimming shortened V by 1 base and J by 6 bases, and 7 bases separated the two germline ends. Germline V lookup: CDR1 SGHNT, CDR2 YYREEE (reference sequence). Each participant carried one incident cervical HPV16 infection only. Sequencing used blood buffy coat. The TCR originated in a woman aged 18 to 75 with a cervical HPV16 infection that either progressed to CIN3+ or cleared (not recorded which). The chain has TRBV5-4 and TRBJ1-1; no clear D. CDR3: CASSLLYSEAFF. CDR3 DNA, as far as it was read: TGTGCCAGCAGCTTGTTGTACTCTGAA.